This T cell receptor (beta chain) is from a study of T cell repertoires in cytomegalovirus infection. The wider study: CMV epitopes that were recently identified and HLA-C-restricted were used alongside well-studied HLA-B-restricted ones. Shared public TCR beta signatures pointed to both CMV infection and a matching HLA type.

Trimming removed 7 bases from V and 4 bases from J; junction bases left unmatched: 5. Per germline, CDR1 MDHEN and CDR2 SYDVKM. The CDR3 is 14 residues long. Study-wide results and caveats: HLA-C-restricted CMV-specific TCR beta clonotypes were dominant in the ex vivo response.

In TCRdb, the reads were re-called with MiXCR into one record per CDR3 protein. The sample includes just over 450,000 distinct CDR3 sequences, approximately 40% of them seen just once. This clonotype was seen a handful of times. Antigen: not known. This TCR was recovered from a human donor in good health (CMV status not recorded). Some clones in this sample may be carry-over from other donors' samples. The chain employs TRBV28 and TRBJ2-3; 10 bases are shared with TRBD2. The sequencing used cultured PBMCs, collected from culture after CMV antigen stimulation. The CDR3, as DNA: TGTGCCAGCAAGGTTAGCGGGAGGTCAGATACGCAGTATTTT. Protein: CASKVSGRSDTQYF. Full variable domain (outside the CDR3, taken from reference TRBV28 and TRBJ2-3): DVKVTQSSRYLVKRTGEKVFLECVQDMDHENMFWYRQDPGLGLRLIYFSYDVKMKEKGDIPEGYSVSREKKERFSLILESASTNQTSMYLCASKVSGRSDTQYFGPGTRLTVL.